The rows below give T cell receptor beta chains drawn from one sample of a study of cytomegalovirus exposure and HLA in healthy donors. The assay was immunoSEQ multiplex PCR, and TCRdb's table has in-frame clones only and misses some. The table records a few hundred thousand clones, about 90% of them present only once. The sequencing input was PBMCs. These receptors all come from a woman aged 25 to 39 in good health and CMV-seronegative. CDR3s include the opening cysteine and the closing phenylalanine or tryptophan. The order of the fields is J gene, D gene, V gene, clone size, CDR3 protein, CDR3 DNA. The D gene is left open where the match is weak. Size tells how often a clone was seen (once, few, many) or the class of an expanded clone, and some rows leave it out.

J gene: TRBJ2-7; D gene: -; V gene: TRBV7-2; clone size: once; CDR3 protein: CASSPPASYEQYF; CDR3 DNA: TGTGCCAGCAGCCCCCCCGCCTCCTACGAGCAGTACTTC
J gene: TRBJ2-2; D gene: TRBD2; V gene: TRBV29-1; clone size: -; CDR3 protein: CSVGLVSGSVTGELFF; CDR3 DNA: TGCAGCGTCGGCCTGGTGAGCGGGAGCGTCACCGGGGAGCTGTTTTTT
J gene: TRBJ2-1; D gene: TRBD2; V gene: TRBV18; clone size: -; CDR3 protein: CASSHVTSGRQPTEHEQFF; CDR3 DNA: TGTGCCAGCTCACACGTAACTAGCGGGAGACAACCTACAGAACATGAGCAGTTCTTC
J gene: TRBJ2-5; D gene: -; V gene: TRBV4-2; clone size: -; CDR3 protein: CASSQGFDQETQYF; CDR3 DNA: TGTGCCAGCAGCCAAGGGTTCGACCAAGAGACCCAGTACTTC
J gene: TRBJ1-2; D gene: -; V gene: TRBV5-1; clone size: -; CDR3 protein: CASSLDGGAGYGYTF; CDR3 DNA: TGCGCCAGCAGCTTGGATGGAGGGGCTGGCTATGGCTACACCTTC
J gene: TRBJ2-2; D gene: TRBD1; V gene: TRBV4-2; clone size: -; CDR3 protein: CASSLGTESTGELFF; CDR3 DNA: TGTGCCAGCAGCCTCGGGACAGAGTCCACCGGGGAGCTGTTTTTT
J gene: TRBJ1-4; D gene: TRBD1; V gene: TRBV11-3; clone size: once; CDR3 protein: CASSLAGGNEKLFF; CDR3 DNA: TGTGCCAGCAGCCTGGCAGGGGGGAATGAAAAACTGTTTTTT
J gene: TRBJ2-7; D gene: -; V gene: TRBV30; clone size: -; CDR3 protein: CAWSQNMYEQYF; CDR3 DNA: TGTGCCTGGAGCCAAAACATGTACGAGCAGTACTTC
J gene: TRBJ1-5; D gene: -; V gene: TRBV2; clone size: -; CDR3 protein: CASSDRRGRDIGNQPQHF; CDR3 DNA: TGTGCCAGCAGTGACCGGAGGGGGAGGGATATTGGCAATCAGCCCCAGCATTTT
J gene: TRBJ2-7; D gene: -; V gene: TRBV9; clone size: few; CDR3 protein: CASSPGRTSYEQYF; CDR3 DNA: TGTGCCAGCAGCCCTGGTCGTACCTCCTACGAGCAGTACTTC
J gene: TRBJ2-1; D gene: TRBD2; V gene: TRBV27; clone size: -; CDR3 protein: CASTGRTSRYNEQFF; CDR3 DNA: TGTGCCAGCACAGGAAGGACTAGCAGGTACAATGAGCAGTTCTTC
J gene: TRBJ2-7; D gene: TRBD1; V gene: TRBV29-1; clone size: once; CDR3 protein: CSVEDGQGPPYEQYF; CDR3 DNA: TGCAGCGTTGAAGATGGACAGGGGCCTCCCTACGAGCAGTACTTC
J gene: TRBJ2-7; D gene: TRBD2; V gene: TRBV10-3; clone size: -; CDR3 protein: CAINGRDSYEQYF; CDR3 DNA: TGTGCCATCAACGGGAGGGACTCCTACGAGCAGTACTTC
J gene: TRBJ1-4; D gene: -; V gene: TRBV6-5; clone size: few; CDR3 protein: CASSYLSLGTNEKLFF; CDR3 DNA: TGTGCCAGCAGTTACCTCAGCCTGGGAACTAATGAAAAACTGTTTTTT
J gene: TRBJ2-3; D gene: -; V gene: TRBV15; clone size: few; CDR3 protein: CATSRGSGHGTDTQYF; CDR3 DNA: TGTGCCACCAGCCGAGGATCCGGACACGGCACAGATACGCAGTATTTT
J gene: TRBJ2-3; D gene: -; V gene: TRBV27; clone size: -; CDR3 protein: CASSLQSGFTDTQYF; CDR3 DNA: TGTGCCAGCAGTTTACAAAGCGGATTCACAGATACGCAGTATTTT
J gene: TRBJ2-7; D gene: -; V gene: TRBV21-1; clone size: -; CDR3 protein: CASSKGYEQYF; CDR3 DNA: TGTGCCAGCAGCAAGGGGTACGAGCAGTACTTC
J gene: TRBJ2-3; D gene: TRBD2; V gene: TRBV5-4; clone size: -; CDR3 protein: CASSWAGGEQYF; CDR3 DNA: TGTGCCAGCAGCTGGGCCGGGGGGGAGCAGTATTTT
J gene: TRBJ2-7; D gene: -; V gene: TRBV27; clone size: -; CDR3 protein: CASSLSYPRQGRNEQYF; CDR3 DNA: TGTGCCAGCAGTTTATCCTACCCGAGGCAGGGCAGAAACGAGCAGTACTTC
J gene: TRBJ2-5; D gene: -; V gene: TRBV19; clone size: -; CDR3 protein: CASSEGRQETQYF; CDR3 DNA: TGTGCCAGTAGTGAAGGGCGGCAAGAGACCCAGTACTTC
J gene: TRBJ1-1; D gene: -; V gene: TRBV30; clone size: once; CDR3 protein: CAWSGRGGMNTEAFF; CDR3 DNA: TGTGCCTGGAGTGGAAGGGGCGGCATGAACACTGAAGCTTTCTTT
J gene: TRBJ2-5; D gene: TRBD1; V gene: TRBV7-2; clone size: -; CDR3 protein: CASSLTKGAMETQYF; CDR3 DNA: TGTGCCAGCAGCCTAACTAAGGGGGCTATGGAGACCCAGTACTTC
J gene: TRBJ2-7; D gene: -; V gene: TRBV7-3; clone size: -; CDR3 protein: CASSLSGDSYEQYF; CDR3 DNA: TGTGCCAGCAGCTTATCGGGGGACTCCTACGAGCAGTACTTC
J gene: TRBJ2-7; D gene: -; V gene: TRBV29-1; clone size: -; CDR3 protein: CSVEAARYEQYF; CDR3 DNA: TGCAGCGTTGAAGCGGCCCGCTACGAGCAGTACTTC
J gene: TRBJ2-7; D gene: -; V gene: TRBV11-1; clone size: -; CDR3 protein: CASSLVMGNEQYF; CDR3 DNA: TGTGCCAGCAGCTTAGTGATGGGGAACGAGCAGTACTTC
J gene: TRBJ2-7; D gene: -; V gene: TRBV7-9; clone size: once; CDR3 protein: CASSLPGQGGNYEQYF; CDR3 DNA: TGTGCCAGCAGCCTACCCGGCCAAGGGGGTAACTACGAGCAGTACTTC
J gene: TRBJ2-6; D gene: -; V gene: TRBV27; clone size: -; CDR3 protein: CASRNGRRSGANVLTF; CDR3 DNA: TGTGCCAGCAGGAACGGGAGACGCTCTGGGGCCAACGTCCTGACTTTC
J gene: TRBJ2-5; D gene: TRBD1; V gene: TRBV27; clone size: -; CDR3 protein: CASTGTGLQETQYF; CDR3 DNA: TGTGCCAGCACCGGGACAGGGTTACAAGAGACCCAGTACTTC
J gene: TRBJ1-2; D gene: -; V gene: TRBV6-1; clone size: -; CDR3 protein: CASSEFQANYGYTF; CDR3 DNA: TGTGCCAGCAGTGAGTTTCAGGCTAACTATGGCTACACCTTC
J gene: TRBJ2-1; D gene: -; V gene: TRBV6-6; clone size: -; CDR3 protein: CASSYELNEQFF; CDR3 DNA: TGTGCCAGCAGTTACGAGTTGAATGAGCAGTTCTTC
J gene: TRBJ1-5; D gene: TRBD1; V gene: TRBV5-1; clone size: -; CDR3 protein: CASSWTARDRGNQPQHF; CDR3 DNA: TGCGCCAGCAGCTGGACGGCTCGGGACAGGGGCAATCAGCCCCAGCATTTT
J gene: TRBJ2-3; D gene: TRBD2; V gene: TRBV5-1; clone size: -; CDR3 protein: CASSSTPTSADTQYF; CDR3 DNA: TGCGCCAGCAGCTCAACCCCGACTAGCGCGGATACGCAGTATTTT
J gene: TRBJ2-3; D gene: -; V gene: TRBV30; clone size: -; CDR3 protein: CAWSRQTGRGSDTQYF; CDR3 DNA: TGTGCCTGGAGTAGGCAAACGGGGCGGGGCTCAGATACGCAGTATTTT
J gene: TRBJ2-7; D gene: -; V gene: TRBV5-4; clone size: -; CDR3 protein: CASSLRDNSYEQYF; CDR3 DNA: TGTGCCAGCAGCTTGAGAGACAACTCCTACGAGCAGTACTTC
J gene: TRBJ1-2; D gene: -; V gene: TRBV7-9; clone size: -; CDR3 protein: CASSLVLDGYTF; CDR3 DNA: TGTGCCAGCAGCTTAGTCTTGGATGGCTACACCTTC
J gene: TRBJ1-1; D gene: -; V gene: TRBV7-3; clone size: -; CDR3 protein: CASSLSGVDTEAFF; CDR3 DNA: TGTGCCAGCAGCTTATCAGGGGTCGACACTGAAGCTTTCTTT
J gene: TRBJ2-3; D gene: -; V gene: TRBV9; clone size: -; CDR3 protein: CASSVPGVDVDTQYF; CDR3 DNA: TGTGCCAGCAGCGTCCCGGGGGTGGACGTAGATACGCAGTATTTT
J gene: TRBJ2-7; D gene: -; V gene: TRBV9; clone size: -; CDR3 protein: CASSHKQESPHEQYF; CDR3 DNA: TGTGCCAGCAGCCATAAACAGGAATCCCCCCACGAGCAGTACTTC
J gene: TRBJ2-7; D gene: -; V gene: TRBV13; clone size: -; CDR3 protein: CASSLGGRGYEQYF; CDR3 DNA: TGTGCCAGCAGCTTAGGAGGCAGGGGTTACGAGCAGTACTTC
J gene: TRBJ2-1; D gene: -; V gene: TRBV6-1; clone size: -; CDR3 protein: CASQLVNEQFF; CDR3 DNA: TGTGCCAGCCAACTTGTCAATGAGCAGTTCTTC
J gene: TRBJ2-3; D gene: -; V gene: TRBV9; clone size: once; CDR3 protein: CASSVQAGLTDTQYF; CDR3 DNA: TGTGCCAGCAGCGTCCAGGCGGGATTGACAGATACGCAGTATTTT
J gene: TRBJ2-6; D gene: TRBD1; V gene: TRBV6-1; clone size: -; CDR3 protein: CASSEGQGERIGANVLTF; CDR3 DNA: TGTGCCAGCAGTGAGGGACAGGGGGAGAGAATTGGGGCCAACGTCCTGACTTTC
J gene: TRBJ2-3; D gene: -; V gene: TRBV2; clone size: few; CDR3 protein: CASSVSRGGTDTQYF; CDR3 DNA: TGTGCCAGCAGTGTGAGCAGGGGGGGCACAGATACGCAGTATTTT